The clone carrying this T cell receptor beta chain was found a few times. Antigen: not known. TCRdb reprocessed the 5' RACE reads with MiXCR, giving one entry per CDR3 protein. The sample consists of 350,000 or so distinct CDR3 sequences, roughly 8% of them appearing once. This CDR3 has 17 residues. Germline V gene lookup returns CDR1 SGHTA and CDR2 FQGNSA. Trimming took 1 base from V and 3 from J, leaving 16 bases between them. This entry is derived from a study of CD8 T cells in ankylosing spondylitis. Findings of the study overall: Ankylosing spondylitis blood appeared to be characterized by a TCR beta motif of 8 or 9 highly homologous variants.

This rearrangement joins TRBV7-2 to TRBJ2-1; D is undetermined. The specimen sequenced was blood, either unsorted or a sorted T cell fraction (not recorded which). The origin of this receptor is a male donor with ankylosing spondylitis. The CDR3 sequence: CASSLVLGGDYYNEQFF. The DNA for the CDR3 is TGTGCCAGCAGCTTAGTATTGGGTGGGGATTACTACAATGAGCAGTTCTTC.